The T cell receptor beta chain described here comes from a study of T-cell reconstitution after alpha-beta-depleted transplantation in children. Broader study findings: Elevated TCRbeta diversity at day 60 was traced, in some patients, to surviving recipient T cells and thymic progenitors. Hyperexpanded clones declined; after one year, newly produced T cells mostly supplied diversity. At around two months after transplant, the alpha-beta T cells were reportedly derived from several hundred expanded clones that came from non-depleted graft cells.

Germline V gene lookup returns CDR1 SGHRS and CDR2 YFSETQ. After removal of 2 bases from V and 2 bases from J, the junction contained 5 bases not matched to a gene. This CDR3 has 15 amino acids. This clonotype was counted many times. Its target is unknown. A library of TCRbeta sequences, prepared with unique molecular identifiers, was generated. MiXCR, run by TCRdb on the PCR reads, gives a single entry per CDR3 protein. Found here are about 830,000 distinct CDR3 sequences, less than 20% of them singletons; the top ten hold around 4.5%. The sample here was PBMCs, mostly from graft donor cells, taken 360 days after TCRalphabeta/CD19-depleted stem cell transplant. The chain is built from TRBV5-1 and TRBJ2-5; 8 bases match TRBD1. This sequence was found in a male patient under 18 who had a stem cell transplant for acute lymphoblastic leukemia, so the T cells may come from the graft donor. CDR3 protein: CASSFPRQGQETQYF. The DNA of the CDR3 is TGCGCCAGCAGCTTCCCTCGACAGGGGCAAGAGACCCAGTACTTC.